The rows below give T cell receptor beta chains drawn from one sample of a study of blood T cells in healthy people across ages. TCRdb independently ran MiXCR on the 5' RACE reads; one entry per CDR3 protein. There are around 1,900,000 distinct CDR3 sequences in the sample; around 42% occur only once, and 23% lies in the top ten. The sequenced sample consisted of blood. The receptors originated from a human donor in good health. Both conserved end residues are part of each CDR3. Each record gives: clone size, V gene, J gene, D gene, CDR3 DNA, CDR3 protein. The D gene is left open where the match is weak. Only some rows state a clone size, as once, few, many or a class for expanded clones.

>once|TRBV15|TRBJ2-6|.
TGTGCCACCAGCAGAGACGTTCGGGTCTCTGGGGCCAACGTCCTGACTTTC
CATSRDVRVSGANVLTF
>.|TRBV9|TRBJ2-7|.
TGTGCCAGCAGCGCTGGGGGCGGGAAGCAGTACTTC
CASSAGGGKQYF
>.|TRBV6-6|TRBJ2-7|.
TGTGCCACACAGGGAATTTCGTACGAGCAGTACTTC
CATQGISYEQYF
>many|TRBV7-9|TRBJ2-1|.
TGTGCCAGCAGCTTGGGTTCTTGGGACAATGAGCAGTTCTTC
CASSLGSWDNEQFF
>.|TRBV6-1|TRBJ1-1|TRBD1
TGTGCCAGCCCACTACCGGGACAGGCGCCTCTGACTGAAGCTTTCTTT
CASPLPGQAPLTEAFF
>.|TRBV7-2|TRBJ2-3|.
TGTGCCAGCAGCTTAGGAGCGGCGGAGCTGGATACGCAGTATTTT
CASSLGAAELDTQYF
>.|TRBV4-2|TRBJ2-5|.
TGTGCCAGCAGCCACCCCAGGACAGAAGTCCAAGAGACCCAGTACTTC
CASSHPRTEVQETQYF
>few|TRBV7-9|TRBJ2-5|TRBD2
TGTGCCAGCAGCTTGAGCGGGGCCACAGAGACCCAGTACTTC
CASSLSGATETQYF
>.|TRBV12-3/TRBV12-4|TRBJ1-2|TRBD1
TGTGCCAGCAGTTGGACAGGGAGTTACACCTTC
CASSWTGSYTF
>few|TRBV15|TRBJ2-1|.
TGTGCCACCAGCAGAGAGGGGGGCCTAGGCAATGAGCAGTTCTTC
CATSREGGLGNEQFF
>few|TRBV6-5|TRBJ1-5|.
TGTGCCAGCAGGGTCAGGGAGGCGGGCAATCAGCCCCAGCATTTT
CASRVREAGNQPQHF
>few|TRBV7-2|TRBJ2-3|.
TGTGCCAGCACCCAAACCCCCAGTATCACAGATGCGCAGTATTTT
CASTQTPSITDAQYF
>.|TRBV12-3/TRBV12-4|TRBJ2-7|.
TGTGCCAGCAGCATGACCGGGACTCTTGACTACGAGCAGTACTTC
CASSMTGTLDYEQYF
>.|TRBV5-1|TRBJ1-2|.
TGCGCCAGCAGCTTGCTAGGGGCAGGGGATGGCTACACCTTC
CASSLLGAGDGYTF
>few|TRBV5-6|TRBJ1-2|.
TGTGCCAGCAGCTTTTACAGGGCTCATTTCTATGGCTACACCTTC
CASSFYRAHFYGYTF
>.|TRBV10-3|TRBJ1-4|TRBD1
TGTGCCACGAGGGAGGACAGGGGCGACGAAAAACTGTTTTTT
CATREDRGDEKLFF
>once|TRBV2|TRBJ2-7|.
TGTGCCAGCAGTGTTGTCCGGACCTACGAGCAGTACTTC
CASSVVRTYEQYF
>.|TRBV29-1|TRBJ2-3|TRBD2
TGCAGCGTCCGAACGGGACTAGCGGGGACAGATACGCAGTATTTT
CSVRTGLAGTDTQYF
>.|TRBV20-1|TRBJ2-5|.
TGCAGTGCTTACCTAACAGGGAGCCAAGAGACCCAGTACTTC
CSAYLTGSQETQYF
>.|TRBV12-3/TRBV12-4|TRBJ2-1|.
TGTGCCAGCAGCCTCTATCTAGGGGGGCCTGAGACCCAGTTCTTC
CASSLYLGGPETQFF
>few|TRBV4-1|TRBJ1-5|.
TGCGCCAGCAGCCAAGTGGGTTCGGGGGAGGGACAGCCCCAGCATTTT
CASSQVGSGEGQPQHF
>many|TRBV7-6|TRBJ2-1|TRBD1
TGTGCCAGCAGCTTGACAGGGGGCTTTACTGAGCAGTTCTTC
CASSLTGGFTEQFF
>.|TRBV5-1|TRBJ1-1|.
TGCGCCAGCAGCCCGTCTATGTCTATCGACACTGAAGCTTTCTTT
CASSPSMSIDTEAFF
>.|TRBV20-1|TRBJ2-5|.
TGCAGTGCCGACCCTGCGGGGGAGACCCAGTACTTC
CSADPAGETQYF
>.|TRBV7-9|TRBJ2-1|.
TGTGCCAGCAGCCTCCCGGGCCTCGTCTACAATGAGCAGTTCTTC
CASSLPGLVYNEQFF
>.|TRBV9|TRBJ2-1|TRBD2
TGTGCCAGCAGCATACGGACTAGCGGGGAGAGTGAGCAGTTCTTC
CASSIRTSGESEQFF
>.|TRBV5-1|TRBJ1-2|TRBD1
TGCGCCAGCAGCTTGGCCCCTGGGACAGGGGGCTTGGATGGCTACACCTTC
CASSLAPGTGGLDGYTF
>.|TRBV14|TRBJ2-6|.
TGTGCCAGCAGCGGGGAGGAGCGGGCCAACGTCCTGACTTTC
CASSGEERANVLTF
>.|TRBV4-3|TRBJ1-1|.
TGCGCCAGCAGCCAAGACGTCGGGCGGGGAGAAGCTTTCTTT
CASSQDVGRGEAFF